The T cell receptor (beta chain) under discussion was sequenced for a study of human T cells and chemical hapten exposure. Time point of the sample: patch test 3, about 24 weeks after DPC sensitization. Indicated treatment: therapeutic diphenylcyclopropenone sensitization with weekly scalp DPC. Study findings and constraints: Expanded TCRs created a significantly greater count of big CDR3 similarity clusters than controls did.

TCRdb reanalysed the RACE reads using MiXCR and keeps one entry per CDR3 protein. The data contain approximately 80,000 distinct CDR3 sequences, 10% to 15% of them seen just once; the ten biggest clones take up 5.7%. A few counts support this clonotype. Its antigen remains unknown. The CDR3 length is 13 residues. Germline CDR1 reads SQVTM; CDR2 reads ANQGSEA. Between the trimmed V and J ends, which lost 4 bases and 0 bases, there was a span of 6 bases. The sample consisted of whole blood, taken in connection with sensitization to the hapten diphenylcyclopropenone (DPC). This receptor was identified in a woman in her forties or fifties with alopecia areata. Some clones in this sample may be carry-over from other donors' samples. J is TRBJ2-2 and V is TRBV29-1; D not resolved. This chain's CDR3 is CSVGTSNTGELFF. The DNA of the CDR3 is TGCAGCGTTGGGACCTCGAACACCGGGGAGCTGTTTTTT.